Below are 19 T cell receptor beta chains sequenced from a single sample in a study of blood T cells in healthy people across ages. Together with a sample-barcoded 5' primer, a J-beta primer mix was included in a second PCR lasting roughly 6 to 12 cycles. TCRdb re-analysed the 5' RACE reads in MiXCR, keeping a single row per CDR3 protein. The sample lists about 1.7 million distinct CDR3 sequences, approximately 28% occurring once. What was sequenced was blood. The origin of the receptors is a woman aged 30 to 39 in good health.

Details on this clonotype: This may be a read error: a much more frequent sequence differs by one nucleotide. The chain employs TRBV12-3 or TRBV12-4 and TRBJ2-3; D call uncertain. This CDR3 is built from 16 residues. As DNA, the CDR3 is TGTGCCGGCAGTTTCGGACGGTTCGCTAGCACAGATACGCAGTATTTT. This gives the protein CAGSFGRFASTDTQYF.

This clonotype has more than one count but fewer than ten. The rearrangement links TRBV18 to TRBJ2-5; 8 positions match TRBD1. V was pared by 8 bases and J by 4 bases, with 9 bases of the junction left unmatched. Germline V lookup: CDR1 KGHSH, CDR2 LQKENI. The CDR3 has 14 amino acids. In DNA, the CDR3 is TGTGCCAGCCCACAACTGGACAGGGCAGAGACCCAGTACTTC. Protein: CASPQLDRAETQYF.

Remarks on this clonotype: This may come from a read error, since a much larger clone is one base off. The chain uses TRBV29-1 and TRBJ2-7, with no clear D. Trimming left V 7 bases short and J 0 bases short, with 19 bases between. CDR1 is SQVTM, CDR2 ANQGSEA, per germline. The CDR3 contains 15 residues. DNA for the CDR3: TGCAGCGCGGCGATCCCGCGCCAGAGCTCCTACGAGCAGTACTTC. It encodes CSAAIPRQSSYEQYF.

This clonotype was recorded at least ten times. This chain links TRBV20-1 with TRBJ2-5; D is uncertain. CDR1 and CDR2 from the germline V gene are DFQATT and SNEGSKA (reference sequence). The CDR3 runs to 13 residues. CDR3 bases: TGCAGGCCCTTGGGGAACAGTCAAGAGACCCAGTACTTC. Its protein is CRPLGNSQETQYF.

This clonotype was observed at least ten times. J is TRBJ1-2 and V is TRBV4-1; D not resolved. CDR1 and CDR2 (germline): MGHRA, YSYEKL. The length of the CDR3 is 13 residues. The V end was cut by 0 bases, the J end by 4 bases, with 6 bases between. This CDR3 reads CASSQDRRYGYTF. The CDR3 DNA follows: TGCGCCAGCAGCCAAGACCGACGCTATGGCTACACCTTC.

The rearrangement uses TRBV9 and TRBJ1-2; D may be TRBD1 (6 bases). V lost 4 bases and J lost 4, with 14 bases in between. Looked up from germline, CDR1 is SGDLS and CDR2 is YYNGEE. This CDR3 has 14 residues. In DNA form, the CDR3 reads TGTGCCAGCAGCACAGAACAGGGCCCCTATGGCTACACCTTC. It specifies CASSTEQGPYGYTF.

This clonotype was found a few times. The chain links TRBV9 to TRBJ2-1, with 9 bases fitting TRBD1. The CDR3 has 16 amino acids. V shed 1 base and J 0 bases; nucleotides not matched to a gene: 2. CDR1 SGDLS and CDR2 YYNGEE come from the germline V gene. CDR3 in amino acids: CASSVLGQGSYNEQFF. The CDR3 DNA reads as TGTGCCAGCAGCGTACTGGGACAGGGCTCCTACAATGAGCAGTTCTTC.

CDR3 DNA sequence: TGTGCCAGCAGTGGTAGGGAGGGGGCAAATGGCTACACCTTC. Its protein is CASSGREGANGYTF. This chain links TRBV2 with TRBJ1-2, with 7 bases that match TRBD1. Germline V gene data show CDR1 as SNHLY and CDR2 as FYNNEI. The trim removed 4 bases at V and 6 bases at J, leaving 8 bases unmatched. The length of the CDR3 is 14 residues.

The rearrangement links TRBV6-1 to TRBJ1-5; 7 positions agree with TRBD1. Germline values: CDR1 MNHNS, CDR2 SASEGT. The V and J ends lost 4 bases and 4 bases, in that order; junction bases with no gene match: 7. This CDR3 is built from 15 residues. The CDR3 protein is CASSGSSTGNQPQHF. For the CDR3, the DNA is TGTGCCAGCAGTGGCTCGTCGACAGGGAATCAGCCCCAGCATTTT.

CDR3 DNA sequence: TGCAGCGCCTTGAGTGAAAAACTGTTTTTT. Amino acid sequence: CSALSEKLFF. V usage is TRBV29-1 and J usage is TRBJ1-4, with D hard to call. V lost 7 bases to trimming and J lost 7 bases, with 7 bases between them. Germline loops: CDR1 SQVTM, CDR2 ANQGSEA. This CDR3 region has 10 residues.

The chain has TRBV5-6 and TRBJ2-3; tentatively, D is TRBD1 or TRBD2 (5 bases each). V lost 1 base to trimming and J lost 9 bases, with 9 bases between them. Germline assignment: CDR1 SGHDT and CDR2 YYEEEE. The CDR3 runs to 12 residues. CDR3 protein: CASSLRDRTQYF. The CDR3 nucleotides are TGTGCCAGCAGCTTGCGGGACCGAACGCAGTATTTT.

On this clonotype itself: This may arise from a read error, as a much more abundant clone is one base away. The chain recombines TRBV2 with TRBJ1-4; D gene uncertain. V lost 6 bases and J lost 7, with 12 bases in between. The CDR3 length is 13 residues. Germline CDR1 reads SNHLY; CDR2 reads FYNNEI. CDR3 sequence: CASREQDGEKLFF. The CDR3 nucleotides are TGTGCCAGCAGGGAGCAGGATGGTGAAAAACTGTTTTTT. Based on the CDR3 plus reference TRBV2 and TRBJ1-4, the full variable domain is EPEVTQTPSHQVTQMGQEVILRCVPISNHLYFYWYRQILGQKVEFLVSFYNNEISEKSEIFDDQFSVERPDGSNFTLKIRSTKLEDSAMYFCASREQDGEKLFFGSGTQLSVL.

This clonotype has more than one count but fewer than ten. The genes are TRBV14 and TRBJ2-4; TRBD1 might be the D (5 bases). Germline CDR1 reads SGHDN; CDR2 reads FVKESK. This CDR3 has 16 residues. Trimming left V 5 bases short and J 6 bases short, with 20 bases between. The CDR3 spells CASSSLRGRSGNIQYF. The CDR3 DNA is TGTGCCAGCAGCTCGTTAAGGGGCCGATCCGGAAACATTCAGTACTTC.

This chain joins TRBV12-3 or TRBV12-4 and TRBJ2-7; 9 bases match TRBD1. The junction had 11 bases not matched to a gene; V was cut back by 5 bases and J by 0 bases. The CDR3 covers 17 residues. The CDR3 here is CASSPYRQGQGSYEQYF. The CDR3 DNA follows: TGTGCCAGCAGTCCGTACCGGCAGGGACAGGGCTCCTACGAGCAGTACTTC.

This clonotype was seen many times. The gene calls are TRBV4-3 and TRBJ2-7, with D unclear. Per the germline V gene, CDR1 is LGHNA and CDR2 is YSLEER. The CDR3 extends over 14 amino acids. Between the trimmed V and J ends, which lost 1 base and 3 bases, there was a span of 10 bases. The CDR3 loop reads CASSQGMEFYEQYF. For the CDR3, the DNA is TGCGCCAGCAGCCAAGGAATGGAGTTCTACGAGCAGTACTTC.

This clonotype occurred many times. CDR3 nucleotide sequence: TGTGCCAGCAGCTTACGGGCCTCCTATGGCTACACCTTC. It is translated as CASSLRASYGYTF. The chain carries TRBV13 and TRBJ1-2; the D is unclear. Trimming stripped 2 bases from V and 4 bases from J, with 8 bases between. Per the germline V gene, CDR1 is PRHDT and CDR2 is FYEKMQ (reference sequence). This CDR3 is built from 13 residues.

This clonotype was seen a handful of times. The chain recombines TRBV20-1 with TRBJ2-1; 10 bases map to TRBD1. V lost 2 bases and J lost 7; bases outside the gene matches: 8. CDR1 is DFQATT, CDR2 SNEGSKA, per germline (reference sequence). There are 15 residues in the CDR3. The CDR3 region has the DNA TGCAGTGCTAGACAAACCGGGACAGGGGTGAATGAGCAGTTCTTC. Translated: CSARQTGTGVNEQFF.

This clonotype was seen only a few times. The rearrangement links TRBV20-1 to TRBJ1-5; 9 bases align to TRBD1. The CDR3 length is 19 residues. V gave up 3 bases and J gave up 0 bases; unmatched junction bases: 15. CDR1 is DFQATT, CDR2 SNEGSKA, per germline (reference sequence). This CDR3 reads CSARGRDRDVGYSNQPQHF. CDR3 nucleotides: TGCAGTGCTAGGGGCCGGGACAGGGATGTTGGGTATAGCAATCAGCCCCAGCATTTT.

This clonotype was recorded a few times. The chain has TRBV5-1 and TRBJ2-1, with D tentatively TRBD1 or TRBD2 (5 bases each). This CDR3 is 15 amino acids long. Trimming took off 2 bases at V and 9 bases at J, with 18 bases between the two ends. Germline lookup yields CDR1 SGHRS and CDR2 YFSETQ. CDR3 sequence (DNA): TGCGCCAGCAGCTTATCCGACGGGACCCCAGGTGAGCAGTTCTTC. Translated: CASSLSDGTPGEQFF. The whole variable domain, remainder taken from reference TRBV5-1 and TRBJ2-1, is KAGVTQTPRYLIKTRGQQVTLSCSPISGHRSVSWYQQTPGQGLQFLFEYFSETQRNKGNFPGRFSGRQFSNSRSEMNVSTLELGDSALYLCASSLSDGTPGEQFFGPGTRLTVL.